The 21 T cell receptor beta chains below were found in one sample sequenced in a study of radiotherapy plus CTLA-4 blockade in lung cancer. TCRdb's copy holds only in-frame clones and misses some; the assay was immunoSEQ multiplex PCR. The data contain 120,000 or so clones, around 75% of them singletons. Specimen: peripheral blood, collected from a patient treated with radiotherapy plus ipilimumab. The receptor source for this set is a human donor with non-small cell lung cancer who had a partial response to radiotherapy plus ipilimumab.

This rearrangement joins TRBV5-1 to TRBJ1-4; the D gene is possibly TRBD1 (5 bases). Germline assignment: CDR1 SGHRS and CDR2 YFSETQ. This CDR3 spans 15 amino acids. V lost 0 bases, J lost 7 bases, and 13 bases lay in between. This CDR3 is CASSLDGERGEKLFF. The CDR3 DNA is TGCGCCAGCAGCTTGGATGGGGAAAGGGGTGAAAAACTGTTTTTT.

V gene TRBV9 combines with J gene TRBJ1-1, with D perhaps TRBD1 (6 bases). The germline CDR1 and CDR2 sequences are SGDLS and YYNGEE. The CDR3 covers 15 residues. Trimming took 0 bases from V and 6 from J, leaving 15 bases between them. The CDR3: CASSVEIQDSAEAFF. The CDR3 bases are TGTGCCAGCAGCGTAGAAATCCAGGACAGTGCTGAAGCTTTCTTT. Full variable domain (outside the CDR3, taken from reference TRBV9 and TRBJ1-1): DSGVTQTPKHLITATGQRVTLRCSPRSGDLSVYWYQQSLDQGLQFLIQYYNGEERAKGNILERFSAQQFPDLHSELNLSSLELGDSALYFCASSVEIQDSAEAFFGQGTRLTVV.

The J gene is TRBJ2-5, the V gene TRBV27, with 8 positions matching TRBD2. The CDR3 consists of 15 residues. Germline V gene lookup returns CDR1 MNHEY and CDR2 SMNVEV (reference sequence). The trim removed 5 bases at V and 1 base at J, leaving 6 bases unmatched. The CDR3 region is CASSHGLAVQETQYF. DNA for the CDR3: TGTGCCAGCAGTCATGGACTAGCCGTCCAAGAGACCCAGTACTTC.

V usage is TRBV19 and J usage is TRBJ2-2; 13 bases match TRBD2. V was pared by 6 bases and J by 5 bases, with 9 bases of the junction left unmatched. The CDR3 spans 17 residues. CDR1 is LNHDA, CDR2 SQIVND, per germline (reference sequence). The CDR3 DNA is TGTGCCAGTAGCCACCGGGGGACTAGCGGGATTACCGGGGAGCTGTTTTTT. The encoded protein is CASSHRGTSGITGELFF.

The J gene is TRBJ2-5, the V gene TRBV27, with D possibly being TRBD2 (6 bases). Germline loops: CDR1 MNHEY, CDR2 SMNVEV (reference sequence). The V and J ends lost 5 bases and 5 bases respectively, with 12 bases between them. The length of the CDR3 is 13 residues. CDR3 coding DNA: TGTGCCAGCAGTGGGACTTGGCGGGAGACCCAGTACTTC. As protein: CASSGTWRETQYF.

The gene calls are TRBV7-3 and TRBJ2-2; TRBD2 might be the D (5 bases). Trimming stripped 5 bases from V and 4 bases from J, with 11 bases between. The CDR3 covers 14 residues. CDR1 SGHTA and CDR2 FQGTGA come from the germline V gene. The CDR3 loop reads CASSNRTGTGELFF. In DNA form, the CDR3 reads TGTGCCAGCAGCAATCGGACTGGCACCGGGGAGCTGTTTTTT.

DNA for the CDR3: TGTGCCAGCAGCCAGGACAGCGGGAGTGTTTACAATGAGCAGTTCTTC. It translates to CASSQDSGSVYNEQFF. The chain is built from TRBV4-2 and TRBJ2-1; 8 nucleotides agree with TRBD2. With V trimmed by 3 bases and J by 4 bases, 8 bases remained unmatched. CDR1 is LGHNA and CDR2 is YNFKEQ in the germline V gene. This CDR3 is built from 16 residues.

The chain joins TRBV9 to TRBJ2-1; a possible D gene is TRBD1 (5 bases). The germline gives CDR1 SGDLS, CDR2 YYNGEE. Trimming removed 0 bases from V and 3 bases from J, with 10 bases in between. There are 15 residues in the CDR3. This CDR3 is CASSVETARYNEQFF. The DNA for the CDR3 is TGTGCCAGCAGCGTAGAGACAGCTCGCTACAATGAGCAGTTCTTC.

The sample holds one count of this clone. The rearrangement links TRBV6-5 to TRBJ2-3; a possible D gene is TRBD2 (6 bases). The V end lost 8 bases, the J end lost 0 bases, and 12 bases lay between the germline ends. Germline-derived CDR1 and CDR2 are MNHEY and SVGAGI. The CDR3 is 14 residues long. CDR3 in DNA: TGTGCCAGCTGCGGGGAGACTAGCACAGATACGCAGTATTTT. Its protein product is CASCGETSTDTQYF.

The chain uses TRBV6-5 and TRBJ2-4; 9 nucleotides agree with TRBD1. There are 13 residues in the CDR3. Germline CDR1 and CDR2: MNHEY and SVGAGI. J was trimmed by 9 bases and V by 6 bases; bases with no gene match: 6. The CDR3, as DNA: TGTGCCAGCAGGGACAGGGGAGTCCCCATTCAGTACTTC. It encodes CASRDRGVPIQYF.

The CDR3 region is CASSSEAARSTEAFF. Written as DNA, the CDR3 is TGCGCCAGCAGCTCAGAGGCCGCGAGGAGCACTGAAGCTTTCTTT. The chain combines TRBV5-1 with TRBJ1-1, with D unresolved. From germline, CDR1 is SGHRS and CDR2 YFSETQ. CDR3 length equals 15 residues. The V gene lost 3 bases and the J gene lost 4 bases, with 16 bases spanning the gap. Full variable domain (missing parts from reference TRBV5-1 and TRBJ1-1): KAGVTQTPRYLIKTRGQQVTLSCSPISGHRSVSWYQQTPGQGLQFLFEYFSETQRNKGNFPGRFSGRQFSNSRSEMNVSTLELGDSALYLCASSSEAARSTEAFFGQGTRLTVV.

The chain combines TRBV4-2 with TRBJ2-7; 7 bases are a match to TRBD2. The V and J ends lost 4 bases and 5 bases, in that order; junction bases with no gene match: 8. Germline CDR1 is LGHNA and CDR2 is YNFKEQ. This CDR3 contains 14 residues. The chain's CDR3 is CASSPRGGLDEQYF. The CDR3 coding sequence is TGTGCCAGCAGCCCTCGCGGGGGTCTGGACGAGCAGTACTTC.

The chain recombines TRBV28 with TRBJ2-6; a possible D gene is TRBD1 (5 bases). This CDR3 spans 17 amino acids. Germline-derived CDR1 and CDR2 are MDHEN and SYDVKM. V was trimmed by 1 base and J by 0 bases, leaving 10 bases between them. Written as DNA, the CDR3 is TGTGCCAGCAGTTTATCCGGACAACTCTCTGGGGCCAACGTCCTGACTTTC. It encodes CASSLSGQLSGANVLTF.

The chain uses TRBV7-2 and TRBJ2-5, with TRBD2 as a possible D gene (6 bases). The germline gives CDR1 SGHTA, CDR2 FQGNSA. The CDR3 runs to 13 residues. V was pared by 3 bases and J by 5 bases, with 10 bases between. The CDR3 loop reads CASSLRDLETQYF. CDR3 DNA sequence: TGTGCCAGCAGCTTGCGGGACTTGGAGACCCAGTACTTC.

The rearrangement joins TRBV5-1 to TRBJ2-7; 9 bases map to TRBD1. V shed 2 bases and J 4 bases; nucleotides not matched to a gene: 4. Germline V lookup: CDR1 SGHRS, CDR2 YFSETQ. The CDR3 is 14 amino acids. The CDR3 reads CASSFGQGLYEQYF. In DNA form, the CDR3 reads TGCGCCAGCAGCTTCGGACAGGGGTTATACGAGCAGTACTTC. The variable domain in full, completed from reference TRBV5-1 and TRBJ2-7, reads KAGVTQTPRYLIKTRGQQVTLSCSPISGHRSVSWYQQTPGQGLQFLFEYFSETQRNKGNFPGRFSGRQFSNSRSEMNVSTLELGDSALYLCASSFGQGLYEQYFGPGTRLTVT.

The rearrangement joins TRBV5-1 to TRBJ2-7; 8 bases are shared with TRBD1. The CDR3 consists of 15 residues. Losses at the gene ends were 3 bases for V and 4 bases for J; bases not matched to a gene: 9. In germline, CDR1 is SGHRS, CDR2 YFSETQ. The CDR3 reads CASSSLGQAQYEQYF. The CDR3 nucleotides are TGCGCCAGCAGCTCGCTGGGACAGGCCCAGTACGAGCAGTACTTC.

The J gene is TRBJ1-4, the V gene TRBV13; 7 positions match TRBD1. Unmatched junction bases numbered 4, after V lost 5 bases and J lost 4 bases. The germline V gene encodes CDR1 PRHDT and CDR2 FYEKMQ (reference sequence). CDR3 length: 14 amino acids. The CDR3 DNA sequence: TGTGCCAGCAGCCCACAGGGGTATAATGAAAAACTGTTTTTT. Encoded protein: CASSPQGYNEKLFF.

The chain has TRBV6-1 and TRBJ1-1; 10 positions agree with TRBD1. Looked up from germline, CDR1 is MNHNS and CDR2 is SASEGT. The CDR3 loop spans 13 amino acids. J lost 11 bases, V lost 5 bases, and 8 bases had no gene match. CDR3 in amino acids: CASSKTGTGVAFF. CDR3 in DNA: TGTGCCAGCAGTAAGACCGGGACAGGGGTCGCTTTCTTT.

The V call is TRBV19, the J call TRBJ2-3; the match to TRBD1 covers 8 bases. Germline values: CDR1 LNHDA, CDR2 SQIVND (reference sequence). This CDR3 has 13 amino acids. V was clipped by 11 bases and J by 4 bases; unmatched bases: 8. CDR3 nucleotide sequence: TGTGCCTCAGGACAGGGCGGTCCAGATACGCAGTATTTT. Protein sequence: CASGQGGPDTQYF.

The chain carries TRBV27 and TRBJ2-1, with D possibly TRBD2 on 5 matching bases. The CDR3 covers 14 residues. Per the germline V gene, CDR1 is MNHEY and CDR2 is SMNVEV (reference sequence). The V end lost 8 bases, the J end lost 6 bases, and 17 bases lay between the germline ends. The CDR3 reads CASRPSFRFNEQFF. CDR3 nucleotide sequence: TGTGCCAGCCGACCTAGCTTCCGGTTCAATGAGCAGTTCTTC.

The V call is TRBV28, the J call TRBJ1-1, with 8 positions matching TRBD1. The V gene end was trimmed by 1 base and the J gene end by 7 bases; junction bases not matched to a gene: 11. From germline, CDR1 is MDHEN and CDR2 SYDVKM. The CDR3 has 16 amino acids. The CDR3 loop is CASSLSSQGARVEAFF. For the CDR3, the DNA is TGTGCCAGCAGTTTATCCTCCCAGGGGGCCAGAGTTGAAGCTTTCTTT.